Presented here are 19 T cell receptor beta chains from one specimen sequenced in a study of PD-L1 blockade in urothelial cancer. TCRdb keeps only in-frame clones here, not all; method: immunoSEQ multiplex PCR. This sample has some 53,000 clones, with around 75% found just once. This sample's time point: pretreatment peripheral blood. This sample comprised PBMCs, obtained around atezolizumab (anti-PD-L1) treatment. These receptors were taken from a man aged 65 to 79 with urothelial cancer.

This clone appeared a few times. This sequence joins TRBV28 and TRBJ1-1; TRBD1 might be the D (6 bases). This CDR3 has 12 amino acids. Germline V lookup: CDR1 MDHEN, CDR2 SYDVKM. Trimming removed 4 bases from V and 11 bases from J, with 14 bases in between. In nucleotides, the CDR3 is TGTGCCAGCAGTTCCCAGGGGTTCGGCGCTTTCTTT. Its protein product is CASSSQGFGAFF. The whole variable domain, filled in from reference TRBV28 and TRBJ1-1, reads DVKVTQSSRYLVKRTGEKVFLECVQDMDHENMFWYRQDPGLGLRLIYFSYDVKMKEKGDIPEGYSVSREKKERFSLILESASTNQTSMYLCASSSQGFGAFFGQGTRLTVV.

V usage is TRBV19 and J usage is TRBJ2-7; D perhaps matches TRBD2 (7 bases). Trimming cost V 6 bases and J 4 bases, with 22 bases left between them. The CDR3 length is 16 residues. Germline values: CDR1 LNHDA, CDR2 SQIVND (reference sequence). CDR3 nucleotide sequence: TGTGCCAGTAGCCCCTCCATCGGCAGGGGAGGGTACGAGCAGTACTTC. Protein product: CASSPSIGRGGYEQYF.

The gene calls are TRBV19 and TRBJ1-1, with 7 bases matching TRBD1. In germline, CDR1 is LNHDA, CDR2 SQIVND (reference sequence). This CDR3 contains 17 residues. V shed 4 bases, J shed 0 bases, and the junction held 11 bases outside the gene matches. CDR3 protein: CASSKRAVTGMNTEAFF. In DNA form, the CDR3 reads TGTGCCAGTAGTAAAAGGGCGGTGACAGGGATGAACACTGAAGCTTTCTTT.

V usage is TRBV28 and J usage is TRBJ1-4; 7 bases are shared with TRBD1. Germline values: CDR1 MDHEN, CDR2 SYDVKM. V shed 6 bases, J shed 4 bases, and the junction held 8 bases outside the gene matches. This CDR3 contains 15 residues. The DNA for the CDR3 is TGTGCCAGCAGCCGCGGGGACAGCGTTAATGAAAAACTGTTTTTT. Its translation: CASSRGDSVNEKLFF.

This clone was recorded a few times. V and J are TRBV7-9 and TRBJ2-5; unclear D gene. The CDR3 sequence is 15 residues long. The germline V and J ends were trimmed by 1 base and 1 base, with 10 bases remaining between them. Germline V CDR1 and CDR2: SEHNR, FQNEAQ (reference sequence). In nucleotides, the CDR3 is TGTGCCAGCAGCTTAGGAGGCAGTTTCCAAGAGACCCAGTACTTC. Residues: CASSLGGSFQETQYF.

This clone came up a few times. The DNA of the CDR3 is TGTGCCAGCAGAAACAGGGGGCGGAATTCACCCCTCCACTTT. Amino acids: CASRNRGRNSPLHF. The V gene is TRBV11-1, the J gene TRBJ1-6; the match to TRBD1 covers 9 bases. With 6 bases clipped from V and 7 bases from J, the junction kept 4 bases outside the gene matches. CDR3 length equals 14 residues. The germline CDR1 and CDR2 sequences are SGHAT and FQDESV (reference sequence).

This clone occurred a few times. This specimen includes other DNA sequences encoding the same CDR3. The chain links TRBV7-2 to TRBJ2-3; tentatively, D is TRBD2 (5 bases). Germline V gene lookup returns CDR1 SGHTA and CDR2 FQGNSA. V lost 1 base to trimming and J lost 5 bases, with 7 bases between them. This CDR3 is built from 13 residues. CDR3 amino acids: CASSLVGGDTQYF. The CDR3 region has the DNA TGTGCCAGCAGCTTAGTAGGAGGAGATACGCAGTATTTT.

This chain uses TRBV28 with TRBJ1-2; possibly TRBD1 for D (5 bases). Looked up from germline, CDR1 is MDHEN and CDR2 is SYDVKM. V shed 4 bases and J shed 4 bases, with 7 bases lying between them. The CDR3 has 12 residues. The CDR3 sequence: CASSSGGYGYTF. The CDR3 DNA reads as TGTGCCAGCAGTTCGGGGGGCTATGGCTACACCTTC.

The chain is built from TRBV19 and TRBJ2-4; D is perhaps TRBD1 (5 bases). The CDR3 runs to 19 residues. The V end was cut by 0 bases, the J end by 1 base, with 19 bases between. Germline V gene data show CDR1 as LNHDA and CDR2 as SQIVND (reference sequence). This CDR3 reads CASSIEISGGQKAKNIQYF. CDR3 coding DNA: TGTGCCAGTAGTATAGAGATTTCGGGCGGACAAAAGGCCAAAAACATTCAGTACTTC.

V usage is TRBV6-1 and J usage is TRBJ2-1, with unresolved D. Germline V CDR1 and CDR2: MNHNS, SASEGT. This CDR3 is 15 amino acids long. Between the trimmed V and J ends, which lost 2 bases and 0 bases, there was a span of 8 bases. The CDR3 sequence: CASSERQDSYNEQFF. The CDR3 bases are TGTGCCAGCAGTGAACGGCAGGACTCCTACAATGAGCAGTTCTTC.

The J gene is TRBJ1-2, the V gene TRBV15; D perhaps matches TRBD1 (5 bases). From germline, CDR1 is LNHNV and CDR2 YYDKDF (reference sequence). The CDR3 has 18 residues. Trimming removed 4 bases from V and 6 bases from J, with 27 bases in between. The CDR3 here is CATSIGSKGLNGVNGYTF. CDR3 bases: TGTGCCACCAGCATAGGCTCCAAGGGACTAAACGGGGTGAATGGCTACACCTTC.

This clone was recorded only once. The chain is built from TRBV2 and TRBJ2-7; possible D gene TRBD1, 6 bases. V shed 10 bases and J shed 4 bases, with 17 bases lying between them. Germline assignment: CDR1 SNHLY and CDR2 FYNNEI. This CDR3 is built from 13 residues. CDR3 sequence reads: CATAQGRGYEQYF. CDR3 nucleotides: TGTGCCACCGCCCAGGGGCGCGGGTACGAGCAGTACTTC.

V gene TRBV2 combines with J gene TRBJ2-4, with D possibly matching TRBD1 (7 bases). The V gene's germline CDR1 is SNHLY and CDR2 FYNNEI. CDR3 size: 18 residues. V shed 7 bases and J shed 0 bases, with 22 bases lying between them. The DNA of the CDR3 is TGTGCCAGCATGGAGGGACAGTCGGACCGTTTAGCCAAAAACATTCAGTACTTC. It encodes CASMEGQSDRLAKNIQYF.

The chain has TRBV7-2 and TRBJ1-3; TRBD1 agrees at 7 bases. The V gene end was trimmed by 5 bases and the J gene end by 6 bases; junction bases not matched to a gene: 19. The CDR3 has 18 residues. In germline, CDR1 is SGHTA, CDR2 FQGNSA. The CDR3 protein is CASSVDHPSRDRLNTIYF. Here the CDR3 DNA reads TGTGCCAGCAGCGTAGACCATCCAAGCCGGGACAGACTAAACACCATATATTTT.

Relative to its sample, this clone is large (0.1 to 1%). V gene TRBV4-3 combines with J gene TRBJ1-3; a possible D gene is TRBD1 (6 bases). This CDR3 has 15 amino acids. Trimming pared 1 base from V and 4 bases from J, leaving 11 bases between. CDR1 and CDR2 (germline): LGHNA, YSLEER. As DNA, the CDR3 is TGCGCCAGCAGCCAAGCCACAGGGTGGGGAAACACCATATATTTT. Its translation: CASSQATGWGNTIYF.

The chain joins TRBV7-6 to TRBJ2-5, with unresolved D. The CDR3 length is 13 residues. The germline V and J ends were trimmed by 3 bases and 2 bases, with 7 bases remaining between them. CDR1 is SGHVS, CDR2 FNYEAQ, per germline. CDR3 residues: CASSFLEQETQYF. The CDR3 DNA follows: TGTGCCAGCAGCTTTTTGGAGCAAGAGACCCAGTACTTC.

In its sample, this clone was seen a few times. The chain carries TRBV20-1 and TRBJ1-1, with D uncertain. V was trimmed by 4 bases and J by 10 bases, leaving 13 bases between them. This CDR3 comprises 11 residues. CDR1 is DFQATT and CDR2 is SNEGSKA in the germline V gene (reference sequence). CDR3 region: CSAMSGRTAFF. In nucleotides, the CDR3 is TGCAGTGCTATGAGTGGGAGGACAGCTTTCTTT.

This chain joins TRBV2 and TRBJ2-1; 7 positions agree with TRBD1. This CDR3 contains 15 residues. CDR1 SNHLY and CDR2 FYNNEI come from the germline V gene. V shed 3 bases and J 0 bases; nucleotides not matched to a gene: 2. The CDR3 here is CASSDNRGSYNEQFF. The CDR3 nucleotides are TGTGCCAGCAGTGACAACAGGGGCTCCTACAATGAGCAGTTCTTC.

This clone was observed a handful of times. The CDR3 protein is CASSDQGDEQFF. The CDR3 DNA reads TGTGCCAGCAGCGACCAGGGTGATGAGCAGTTCTTC. This rearrangement joins TRBV7-3 to TRBJ2-1; D might be TRBD1 (5 bases). Germline values: CDR1 SGHTA, CDR2 FQGTGA. Trimming took off 5 bases at V and 8 bases at J, with 10 bases between the two ends. The CDR3 runs 12 residues.